This T cell receptor beta chain comes out of a study of beta chain features in type 1 diabetes. Regarding the study as a whole: Shorter TCRB CDR3s, moderately but significantly so, marked every one of the four CD4+ subsets in Type 1 diabetes patients.

For this clone: No antigen is known for it.

Each sorted population was over 95% pure. V was trimmed by 2 bases and J by 7 bases, leaving 18 bases between them. The CDR3 is 15 amino acids. Germline CDR1 SGHRS, CDR2 YFSETQ. cDNA synthesis used the whole RNA isolate, giving expressed TCRB sequences. Repertoires were generated with immunoSEQ multiplex PCR, while TCRdb's copy carries only in-frame clones and drops some. The sample holds under 400,000 clones, around 12% seen once. Sequences were obtained from naive CD4+ T cells from blood. The rearrangement joins TRBV5-1 to TRBJ2-5; no clear D. The sequence derives from a woman between 18 and 29 years old with type 1 diabetes. Here the CDR3 reads CASSFSQTPEGTQYF. The DNA for the CDR3 is TGCGCCAGCAGCTTTAGCCAGACCCCCGAAGGGACCCAGTACTTC.